This T cell receptor (beta chain) was sequenced during a study of T-cell memory formation after mild COVID-19. Study as a whole: Clustering of TCRs was largely donor specific. Study-level findings and limits: Later expanders leaned CD4+, whereas clones that contracted between day 15 and 85 were balanced CD4/CD8. The study found contracting CD4+ clones mainly in CM and EM and contracting CD8+ clones in EMRA. Whether day 37 second-wave clones are SARS-CoV-2-specific was not confirmed.

V dropped 5 bases and J dropped 2 bases, with 13 bases sitting between them. The length of the CDR3 is 15 residues. The germline V gene encodes CDR1 MGHRA and CDR2 YSYEKL. This clonotype was counted a few times. The antigen remains unidentified. Each CDR3 protein gets one entry after TCRdb re-called the 5' RACE reads with MiXCR. The sample shows approximately 350,000 distinct CDR3 sequences, roughly an eighth of them seen only once. This TCR was sampled from a man aged 18 to 30 who had mild COVID-19 (a few samples of this study predate the infection). Cell type and time point are not known. The gene calls are TRBV4-1 and TRBJ1-3, with D unresolved. The specimen sequenced was PBMCs or a T cell subset sorted from them (not recorded which). The CDR3 DNA reads TGCGCCAGCAGCGGTTCGCAGGAACCTGGAAACACCATATATTTT. Amino acids: CASSGSQEPGNTIYF.